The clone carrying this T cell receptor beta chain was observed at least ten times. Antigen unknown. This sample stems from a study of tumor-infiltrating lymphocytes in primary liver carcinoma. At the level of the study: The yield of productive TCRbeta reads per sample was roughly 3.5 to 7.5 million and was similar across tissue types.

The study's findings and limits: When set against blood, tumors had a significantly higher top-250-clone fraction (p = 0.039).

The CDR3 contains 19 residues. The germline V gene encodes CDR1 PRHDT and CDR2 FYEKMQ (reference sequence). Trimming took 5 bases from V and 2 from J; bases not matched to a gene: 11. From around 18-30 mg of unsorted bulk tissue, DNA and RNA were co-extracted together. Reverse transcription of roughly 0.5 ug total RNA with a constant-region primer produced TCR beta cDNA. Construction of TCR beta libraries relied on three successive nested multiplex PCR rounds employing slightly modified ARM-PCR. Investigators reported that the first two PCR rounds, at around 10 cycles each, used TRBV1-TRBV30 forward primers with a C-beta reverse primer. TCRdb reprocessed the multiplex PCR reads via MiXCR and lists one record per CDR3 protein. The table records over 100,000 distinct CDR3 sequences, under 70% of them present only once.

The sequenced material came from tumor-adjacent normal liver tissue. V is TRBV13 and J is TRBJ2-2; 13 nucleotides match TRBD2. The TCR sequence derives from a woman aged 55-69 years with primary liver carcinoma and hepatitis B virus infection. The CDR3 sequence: CASSHRTSGSLPNTGELFF. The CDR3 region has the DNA TGTGCCAGCAGCCACCGGACTAGCGGGAGTTTACCCAACACCGGGGAGCTGTTTTTT.